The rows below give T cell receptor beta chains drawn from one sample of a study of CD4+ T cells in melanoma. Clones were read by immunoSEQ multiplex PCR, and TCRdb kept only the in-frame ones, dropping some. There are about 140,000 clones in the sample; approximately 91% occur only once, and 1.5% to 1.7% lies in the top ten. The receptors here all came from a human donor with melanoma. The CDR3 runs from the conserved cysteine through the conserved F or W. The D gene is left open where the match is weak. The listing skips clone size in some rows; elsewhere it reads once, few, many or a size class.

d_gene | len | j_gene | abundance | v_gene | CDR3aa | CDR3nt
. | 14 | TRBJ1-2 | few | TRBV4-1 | CASRVPGVAGGYTF | TGCGCCAGCAGAGTACCAGGGGTCGCGGGCGGCTACACCTTC
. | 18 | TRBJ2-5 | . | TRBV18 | CASSLNGRHGLAGETQYF | TGTGCCAGCTCACTCAACGGACGGCACGGACTGGCGGGGGAGACCCAGTACTTC
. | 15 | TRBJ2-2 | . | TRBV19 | CASSMAGGRTGELFF | TGTGCCAGTAGTATGGCCGGGGGAAGGACCGGGGAGCTGTTTTTT
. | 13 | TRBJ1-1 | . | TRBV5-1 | CASSFSSDTEAFF | TGCGCCAGCAGCTTCAGTTCCGACACTGAAGCTTTCTTT
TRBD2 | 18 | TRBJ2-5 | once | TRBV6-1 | CASSEWAQTSGGQETQYF | TGTGCCAGCAGTGAGTGGGCACAGACTAGCGGGGGCCAAGAGACCCAGTACTTC
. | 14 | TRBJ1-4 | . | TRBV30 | CAWSVGAPNEKLFF | TGTGCCTGGAGTGTAGGGGCCCCTAATGAAAAACTGTTTTTT
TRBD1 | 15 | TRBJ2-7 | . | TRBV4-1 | CASSFGQGASYEQYF | TGCGCCAGCAGCTTCGGACAGGGGGCCTCCTACGAGCAGTACTTC
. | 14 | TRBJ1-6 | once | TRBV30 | CAWAPGLVNSPLHF | TGTGCCTGGGCCCCGGGACTTGTCAATTCACCCCTCCACTTT
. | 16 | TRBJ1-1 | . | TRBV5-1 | CASSRTSGTSNTEAFF | TGCGCCAGCAGCCGGACCTCCGGGACATCGAACACTGAAGCTTTCTTT
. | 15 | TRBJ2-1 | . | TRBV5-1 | CASSLALVLYNEQFF | TGCGCCAGCAGCTTGGCGCTAGTGTTGTACAATGAGCAGTTCTTC
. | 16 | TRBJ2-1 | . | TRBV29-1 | CSVGRGPLRPYNEQFF | TGCAGCGTTGGAAGGGGTCCATTAAGGCCCTACAATGAGCAGTTCTTC
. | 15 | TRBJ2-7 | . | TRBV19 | CASSGAGTSPYEQYF | TGTGCCAGTAGCGGGGCCGGGACTTCGCCCTACGAGCAGTACTTC
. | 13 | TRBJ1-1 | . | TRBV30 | CAWRGRVRTEAFF | TGTGCCTGGAGAGGCAGGGTCAGGACTGAAGCTTTCTTT
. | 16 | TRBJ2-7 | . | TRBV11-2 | CASSLILSVGDGEQYF | TGTGCCAGCAGCTTAATCCTCTCTGTCGGGGACGGTGAGCAGTACTTC
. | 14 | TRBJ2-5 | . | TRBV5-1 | CASSLLGGLETQYF | TGCGCCAGCAGCTTGTTGGGGGGCTTGGAGACCCAGTACTTC
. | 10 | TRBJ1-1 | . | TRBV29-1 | CSVFKGRAFF | TGCAGCGTTTTTAAGGGAAGGGCTTTCTTT
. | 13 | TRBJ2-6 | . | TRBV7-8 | CASSLYGANVLTF | TGTGCCAGCAGCCTTTATGGGGCCAACGTCCTGACTTTC
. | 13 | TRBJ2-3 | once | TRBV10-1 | CASSESGLDTQYF | TGCGCCAGCAGTGAGTCTGGGCTGGATACGCAGTATTTT
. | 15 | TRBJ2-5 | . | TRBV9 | CASSVARASQETQYF | TGTGCCAGCAGCGTAGCTCGGGCATCCCAAGAGACCCAGTACTTC
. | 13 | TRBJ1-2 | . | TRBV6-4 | CASSGGLNYGYTF | TGTGCCAGCAGTGGCGGGTTAAACTATGGCTACACCTTC
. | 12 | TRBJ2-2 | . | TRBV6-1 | CASRFNTGELFF | TGTGCCAGCAGATTCAACACCGGGGAGCTGTTTTTT
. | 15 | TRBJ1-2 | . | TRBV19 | CASSIGIGQTYGYTF | TGTGCCAGTAGTATAGGGATCGGACAGACTTATGGCTACACCTTC
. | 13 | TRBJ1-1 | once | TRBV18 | CASSPDGNTEAFF | TGTGCCAGCTCACCGGATGGGAACACTGAAGCTTTCTTT
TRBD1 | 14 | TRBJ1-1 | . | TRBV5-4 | CASSVTGSNSGAFF | TGTGCCAGCAGCGTGACAGGGAGTAATTCCGGAGCTTTCTTT
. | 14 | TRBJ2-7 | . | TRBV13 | CASSLGGDFYEQYF | TGTGCCAGCAGCTTAGGCGGGGATTTCTACGAGCAGTACTTC
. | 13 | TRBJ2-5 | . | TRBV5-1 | CASMREWRETQYF | TGCGCCAGCATGAGGGAATGGAGAGAGACCCAGTACTTC
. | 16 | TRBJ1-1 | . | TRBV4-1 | CASSTHPTGSAAEAFF | TGCGCCAGCAGCACCCATCCTACAGGGAGTGCGGCTGAAGCTTTCTTT
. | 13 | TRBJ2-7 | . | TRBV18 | CASQAFGAYEQYF | TGTGCCAGCCAGGCGTTCGGGGCCTACGAGCAGTACTTC
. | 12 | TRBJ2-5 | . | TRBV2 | CASSTGQETQYF | TGTGCCAGCAGCACGGGCCAAGAGACCCAGTACTTC
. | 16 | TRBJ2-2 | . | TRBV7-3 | CASSSRGSSNTGELFF | TGTGCCAGCAGCTCCCGCGGTAGCTCGAACACCGGGGAGCTGTTTTTT
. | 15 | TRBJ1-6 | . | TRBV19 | CASSIPQGRNSPLHF | TGTGCCAGTAGTATCCCGCAGGGGAGAAATTCACCCCTCCACTTT
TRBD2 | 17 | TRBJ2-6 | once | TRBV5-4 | CASSPRQGGGGANVLTF | TGTGCCAGCAGCCCCAGGCAGGGCGGGGGTGGGGCCAACGTCCTGACTTTC
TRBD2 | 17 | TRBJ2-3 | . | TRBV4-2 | CASSPSGTRAYTDTQYF | TGTGCCAGCAGCCCATCCGGGACTAGGGCGTACACAGATACGCAGTATTTT
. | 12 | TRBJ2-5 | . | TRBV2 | CASNPGVETQYF | TGTGCCAGCAACCCCGGGGTGGAGACCCAGTACTTC
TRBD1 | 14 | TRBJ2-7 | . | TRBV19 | CASSTGGSTYEQYF | TGTGCCAGTAGTACAGGGGGTTCTACCTACGAGCAGTACTTC
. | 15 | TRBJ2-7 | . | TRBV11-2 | CASSPRQAGSYEQYF | TGTGCCAGCAGCCCTCGACAGGCCGGGTCCTACGAGCAGTACTTC
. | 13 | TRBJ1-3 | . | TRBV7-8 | CASSFGSGNTIYF | TGTGCCAGCAGCTTTGGCTCTGGAAACACCATATATTTT
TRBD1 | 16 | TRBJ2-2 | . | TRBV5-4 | CASSSGTGENTGELFF | TGTGCCAGCAGCTCGGGGACAGGGGAGAACACCGGGGAGCTGTTTTTT
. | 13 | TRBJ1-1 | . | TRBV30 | CAWSIGTGLEAFF | TGTGCCTGGAGTATTGGGACGGGACTTGAAGCTTTCTTT
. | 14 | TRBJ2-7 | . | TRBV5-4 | CASSRKEGFYEQYF | TGTGCCAGCAGCCGGAAGGAGGGCTTCTACGAGCAGTACTTC
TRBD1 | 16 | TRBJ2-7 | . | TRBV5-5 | CASSLVWGQGMYEQYF | TGTGCCAGCAGCTTGGTGTGGGGACAGGGGATGTACGAGCAGTACTTC
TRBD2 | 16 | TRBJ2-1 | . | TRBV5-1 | CASSLIVAGGDNEQFF | TGCGCCAGCAGCTTGATTGTAGCGGGGGGTGACAATGAGCAGTTCTTC
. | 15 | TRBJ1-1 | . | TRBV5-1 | CASSLELVRGTEAFF | TGCGCCAGCAGCTTGGAGCTGGTTCGGGGCACTGAAGCTTTCTTT
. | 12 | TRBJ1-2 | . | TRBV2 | CASSQTDPGYTF | TGTGCCAGCAGTCAGACAGATCCTGGCTACACCTTC
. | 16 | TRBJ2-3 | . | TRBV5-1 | CASSFGTVPSTDTQYF | TGCGCCAGCAGCTTTGGGACGGTCCCTAGCACAGATACGCAGTATTTT
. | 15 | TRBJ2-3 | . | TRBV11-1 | CASSGDQGGTDTQYF | TGTGCCAGCAGCGGTGATCAAGGTGGCACAGATACGCAGTATTTT
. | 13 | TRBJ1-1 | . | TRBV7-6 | CASSFRRGTEAFF | TGTGCCAGCAGCTTTCGGAGAGGCACTGAAGCTTTCTTT
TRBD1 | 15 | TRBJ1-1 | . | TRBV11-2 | CASNPGTGRNTEAFF | TGTGCCAGCAATCCCGGGACAGGGAGAAACACTGAAGCTTTCTTT
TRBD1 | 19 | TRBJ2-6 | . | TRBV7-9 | CASSSSTRDRGSGANVLTF | TGTGCCAGCAGCTCATCGACCCGGGACAGGGGGTCTGGGGCCAACGTCCTGACTTTC